This TCR beta chain was profiled in a study of human T cells and chemical hapten exposure. Separate cDNA molecules received unique molecular identifiers, which the library attached to them. MiXCR was run by TCRdb on the 5' RACE reads, yielding one entry per CDR3 protein. The data show tens of thousands of distinct CDR3 sequences, with about 8.4% seen just once and approximately 2.1% held by the top ten. Total RNA extraction was carried out from unfractionated whole blood. CDR3 length: 15 residues. Germline CDR1 reads DFQATT; CDR2 reads SNEGSKA (reference sequence). V lost 6 bases, J lost 3 bases, and 17 bases lay in between.

This receptor was taken from a male donor in good health. The chain joins TRBV20-1 to TRBJ1-4, with D perhaps matching TRBD1 (6 bases). The CDR3 loop is CSARGGVTANEKLFF. DNA of the CDR3: TGCAGTGCCCGAGGGGGGGTTACGGCTAATGAAAAACTGTTTTTT.